This T cell receptor beta chain comes out of a study of T cells after yellow fever vaccination. The CDR3 covers 15 residues. Germline CDR1 is MGHRA and CDR2 is YSYEKL. Unmatched junction bases numbered 4, after V lost 4 bases and J lost 3 bases. TCRdb called the 5' RACE reads again in MiXCR, with one record for every CDR3 protein. The data hold around 340,000 distinct CDR3 sequences, with approximately 12% observed a single time. This clonotype was found a few times. Source: CD4+ T cells sorted from PBMCs, taken 15 days after the yellow fever booster vaccination. The receptor was derived from a man younger than 30 who received the YFV17D yellow fever vaccine. The rearrangement uses TRBV4-1 and TRBJ2-2; 8 bases are a match to TRBD2. CDR3 DNA sequence: TGCGCCAGCAGCCCGCGGGGGGACTACACCGGGGAGCTGTTTTTT. The encoded protein is CASSPRGDYTGELFF.